A single sample gave rise to the 12 T cell receptor beta chains below, sequenced in a study of T cell responses to AZD1222 COVID-19 vaccine. Assay used: immunoSEQ multiplex PCR; TCRdb lists only in-frame clones, some missing. The sample records some 150,000 clones, about 90% being singletons. The source material was peripheral blood, sampled on day 0 of AZD1222 vaccination. The source of these receptors is an adult in good health.

The CDR3 here is CASSLGYGAGNTQYF. The CDR3, as DNA: TGTGCCAGCAGCTTAGGCTACGGAGCGGGGAATACGCAGTATTTT. The chain has TRBV13 and TRBJ2-3; TRBD2 aligns across 7 bases. Trimming removed 0 bases from V and 7 bases from J; junction bases left unmatched: 7. The CDR3 spans 15 residues. CDR1 and CDR2 (germline): PRHDT, FYEKMQ (reference sequence).

The genes are TRBV5-4 and TRBJ2-1; a possible D gene is TRBD2 (6 bases). CDR1 is SGHNT, CDR2 YYREEE, per germline (reference sequence). CDR3 length: 15 residues. V was trimmed by 0 bases and J by 7 bases, leaving 14 bases between them. CDR3 residues: CASSLGPSVLNEQFF. The CDR3 DNA reads as TGTGCCAGCAGCTTGGGCCCTAGCGTGCTTAATGAGCAGTTCTTC.

This clone appeared once. V is TRBV27 and J is TRBJ1-2; 9 bases fit TRBD1. Germline-derived CDR1 and CDR2 are MNHEY and SMNVEV (reference sequence). The CDR3 runs 16 residues. V shed 5 bases, J shed 1 base, and the junction held 8 bases outside the gene matches. This CDR3 reads CASSPGTGIHNYGYTF. In DNA form, the CDR3 reads TGTGCCAGCAGTCCAGGGACAGGGATTCATAACTATGGCTACACCTTC.

The chain is built from TRBV30 and TRBJ1-1, with a tentative D call TRBD1 (5 bases). Germline loops: CDR1 GTSNPN, CDR2 SVGIG (reference sequence). The germline V and J ends were trimmed by 8 bases and 3 bases, with 13 bases remaining between them. The CDR3 sequence is 12 residues long. The CDR3 sequence: CAATVGYTEAFF. CDR3 nucleotide sequence: TGTGCCGCGACAGTTGGATACACTGAAGCTTTCTTT. Variable domain in full (rest from reference TRBV30 and TRBJ1-1): SQTIHQWPATLVQPVGSPLSLECTVEGTSNPNLYWYRQAAGRGLQLLFYSVGIGQISSEVPQNLSASRPQDRQFILSSKKLLLSDSGFYLCAATVGYTEAFFGQGTRLTVV.

The rearrangement joins TRBV2 to TRBJ2-4, with a tentative D call TRBD2 (7 bases). The CDR3 sequence is 14 residues long. Germline V gene lookup returns CDR1 SNHLY and CDR2 FYNNEI. V was cut by 6 bases and J by 5 bases, with 14 bases left in between. CDR3 amino acids: CASSPRGGQNIQYF. CDR3 in DNA: TGTGCCAGCAGCCCGAGGGGGGGCCAAAACATTCAGTACTTC.

This clone has a single count. V is TRBV19 and J is TRBJ2-7; D is perhaps TRBD2 (5 bases). V shed 5 bases and J shed 4 bases, with 12 bases lying between them. The CDR3 contains 13 residues. The germline gives CDR1 LNHDA, CDR2 SQIVND (reference sequence). CDR3 nucleotide sequence: TGTGCCAGTAGTCCCTCCCCGGGGTACGAGCAGTACTTC. Protein sequence: CASSPSPGYEQYF.

The chain combines TRBV15 with TRBJ2-7; 9 bases are shared with TRBD2. V was clipped by 0 bases and J by 7 bases; unmatched bases: 4. CDR1 is LNHNV, CDR2 YYDKDF, per germline (reference sequence). The CDR3 runs 14 residues. The CDR3 DNA reads TGTGCCACCAGCAGAGAACGACTAGCGGTTGAGCAGTACTTC. It translates to CATSRERLAVEQYF.

The DNA for the CDR3 is TGTGCCAGCGCGGGGTGGGGCTCCTACGAGCAGTACTTC. This gives the protein CASAGWGSYEQYF. This sequence joins TRBV5-4 and TRBJ2-7, with D possibly being TRBD2 (6 bases). Trimming took 7 bases from V and 0 from J, leaving 11 bases between them. This CDR3 is built from 13 residues. Germline assignment: CDR1 SGHNT and CDR2 YYREEE (reference sequence).

The chain links TRBV7-9 to TRBJ2-7, with 7 bases fitting TRBD1. This CDR3 contains 15 residues. Per the germline V gene, CDR1 is SEHNR and CDR2 is FQNEAQ (reference sequence). The V segment lost 5 bases and the J segment 4 bases; nucleotides outside the gene matches: 11. The CDR3 DNA reads as TGTGCCAGCAGCCCGACGACAGGGTGGGGGTACGAGCAGTACTTC. This gives the protein CASSPTTGWGYEQYF.

This clone was detected only a few times. The chain uses TRBV7-9 and TRBJ2-7, with 10 positions matching TRBD2. This CDR3 region has 15 residues. The ends lost 2 bases at V and 3 bases at J; junction bases unmatched: 4. CDR1 and CDR2 (germline): SEHNR, FQNEAQ (reference sequence). CDR3 sequence: CASSLLASGSYEQYF. CDR3 DNA sequence: TGTGCCAGCAGCTTATTGGCTAGCGGGAGCTACGAGCAGTACTTC. The variable domain in full, completed from reference TRBV7-9 and TRBJ2-7, reads DTGVSQNPRHKITKRGQNVTFRCDPISEHNRLYWYRQTLGQGPEFLTYFQNEAQLEKSRLLSDRFSAERPKGSFSTLEIQRTEQGDSAMYLCASSLLASGSYEQYFGPGTRLTVT.

This chain links TRBV19 with TRBJ1-2, with 7 bases matching TRBD1. With V trimmed by 4 bases and J by 6 bases, 5 bases remained unmatched. CDR3 length: 13 residues. CDR1 and CDR2 from the germline V gene are LNHDA and SQIVND (reference sequence). CDR3 sequence (DNA): TGTGCCAGTAGTAAGGGGGCTGTTGATGGCTACACCTTC. Protein: CASSKGAVDGYTF. Together with reference TRBV19 and TRBJ1-2, the CDR3 gives the full variable domain: DGGITQSPKYLFRKEGQNVTLSCEQNLNHDAMYWYRQDPGQGLRLIYYSQIVNDFQKGDIAEGYSVSREKKESFPLTVTSAQKNPTAFYLCASSKGAVDGYTFGSGTRLTVV.

The rearrangement links TRBV11-1 to TRBJ2-2; D ambiguous. The CDR3 contains 14 residues. Germline CDR1 is SGHAT and CDR2 is FQDESV (reference sequence). The V end was cut by 2 bases, the J end by 7 bases, with 11 bases between. The CDR3 is CASSLRGLGGELFF. The DNA for the CDR3 is TGTGCCAGCAGCTTAAGAGGTCTTGGCGGGGAGCTGTTTTTT.